This T cell receptor beta chain is from a study of cytomegalovirus exposure and HLA in healthy donors. Study conclusions and caveats: Some highly shared sequence variants likely arose as a pipeline artifact. Accurate HLA-A and HLA-B prediction from TCR beta sequences was reported for most subjects. Presence/absence analyses assumed roughly uniform sequencing depth across donors, which may not hold.

As for this clone: The antigen remains undetermined.

Researchers ran the PCR with 60 Vbeta and 13 Jbeta primers. This table comes from immunoSEQ multiplex PCR, and its TCRdb copy is limited to in-frame clones, with some not included. The repertoire holds some 130,000 clones, with about 85% as singletons. Germline V gene sequence: CDR1 SGHRS, CDR2 YFSETQ. V was cut by 4 bases and J by 5 bases, with 16 bases left in between. The CDR3 sequence is 15 residues long. The TCR comes from a boy younger than 18 in good health and CMV-seronegative. Sample: PBMCs. The genes are TRBV5-1 and TRBJ1-5; D gene uncertain. The CDR3 sequence is CASSPLDGIHQPQHF. The CDR3 DNA sequence: TGCGCCAGCAGCCCCCTGGACGGGATTCATCAGCCCCAGCATTTT.